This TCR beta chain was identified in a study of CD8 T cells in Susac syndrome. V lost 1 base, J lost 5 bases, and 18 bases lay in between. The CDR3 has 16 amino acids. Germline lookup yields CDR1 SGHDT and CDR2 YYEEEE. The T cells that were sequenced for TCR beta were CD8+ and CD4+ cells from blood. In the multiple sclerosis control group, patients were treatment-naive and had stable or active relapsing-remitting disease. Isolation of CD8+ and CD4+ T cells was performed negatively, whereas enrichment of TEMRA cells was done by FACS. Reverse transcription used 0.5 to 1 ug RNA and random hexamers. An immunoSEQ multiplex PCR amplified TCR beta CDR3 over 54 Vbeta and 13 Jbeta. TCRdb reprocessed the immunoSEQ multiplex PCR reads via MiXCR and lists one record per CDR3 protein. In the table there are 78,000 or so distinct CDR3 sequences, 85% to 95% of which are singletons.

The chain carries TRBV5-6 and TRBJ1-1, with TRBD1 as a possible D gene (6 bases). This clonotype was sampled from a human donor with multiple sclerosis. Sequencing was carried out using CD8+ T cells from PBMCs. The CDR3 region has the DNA TGTGCCAGCAGCTTGTCCCTGCAGGGGAGGTGGACTGAAGCTTTCTTT. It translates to CASSLSLQGRWTEAFF.